The present entry profiles one T cell receptor (beta chain) with its context. Its target is unknown. The source of the sample is a study of OX40 agonist ivuxolimab in advanced cancers. About the research overall: An agonistic anti-OX40 (CD134) antibody, ivuxolimab, was used to treat the patients. Ivuxolimab doses were 0.01, 0.1, 0.3, 1.5, 3 or 10 mg/kg every 2 weeks. Points from the study as a whole: In general, CD8+ T cells held more expanded clones than CD4+ did, on average. Several nonresponders also turned out to have low normalized T-cell clonal expansion.

Measured with immunoSEQ multiplex PCR; TCRdb has only the in-frame clones, and not every one. The table records over 35,000 clones, 89% of them present only once. Germline V CDR1 and CDR2: SQVTM, ANQGSEA. The CDR3 totals 12 residues. V lost 7 bases, J lost 3 bases, and 12 bases lay in between. Sequenced material: CD4+ or CD8+ T cells sorted from blood, taken in a trial of the OX40 agonist ivuxolimab. The sequence was collected from an adult with an advanced solid tumor such as melanoma, head and neck, liver or kidney cancer. The chain employs TRBV29-1 and TRBJ1-1; D unclear. The CDR3 is CSGLGWDTEAFF. DNA of the CDR3: TGCAGCGGACTGGGATGGGACACTGAAGCTTTCTTT. The full variable domain, rest sourced from reference TRBV29-1 and TRBJ1-1, is SAVISQKPSRDICQRGTSLTIQCQVDSQVTMMFWYRQQPGQSLTLIATANQGSEATYESGFVIDKFPISRPNLTFSTLTVSNMSPEDSSIYLCSGLGWDTEAFFGQGTRLTVV.